The 28 T cell receptor beta chains reported below all come from one sample, sequenced in a study of blood T cells in healthy people across ages. PCR was performed a second time for about 6 to 12 cycles using a sample-barcoded 5' primer and a J-beta primer mix. TCRdb reanalysed the 5' RACE reads using MiXCR and keeps one entry per CDR3 protein. The sample carries over 600,000 distinct CDR3 sequences, around three fifths recorded once. The sequencing sample was made of blood. The source of these receptors is a man in his forties in good health.

This clonotype was counted a few times. V gene TRBV7-9 combines with J gene TRBJ2-3; D is possibly TRBD1 (6 bases). Trimming shortened V by 5 bases and J by 1 base, and 13 bases separated the two germline ends. This CDR3 region has 15 residues. Germline-derived CDR1 and CDR2 are SEHNR and FQNEAQ (reference sequence). The CDR3, as DNA: TGTGCCAGCAGCCCAGGGGCCACTCGCACAGATACGCAGTATTTT. This codes for CASSPGATRTDTQYF.

This clonotype was counted between two and nine times. The V and J genes are TRBV27 and TRBJ2-5; possible D gene TRBD2, 5 bases. The CDR3 length is 14 residues. CDR1 and CDR2 from the germline V gene are MNHEY and SMNVEV (reference sequence). Trimming left V 8 bases short and J 3 bases short, with 16 bases between. For the CDR3, the DNA is TGTGCCAGCGCCCGGGGTGGGAGAAAAGAGACCCAGTACTTC. Protein product: CASARGGRKETQYF.

This rearrangement joins TRBV20-1 to TRBJ2-2; D ambiguous. This CDR3 has 15 amino acids. V lost 5 bases, J lost 6 bases, and 19 bases lay in between. Germline V gene lookup returns CDR1 DFQATT and CDR2 SNEGSKA (reference sequence). CDR3 in DNA: TGCAGTGCTCGAAGCAGAGTGACCCAGGCCGGGGAGCTGTTTTTT. As protein: CSARSRVTQAGELFF.

The chain carries TRBV20-1 and TRBJ2-7; tentatively, D is TRBD1 (6 bases). Trimming stripped 5 bases from V and 2 bases from J, with 19 bases between. CDR1 and CDR2 from the germline V gene are DFQATT and SNEGSKA (reference sequence). This CDR3 has 15 residues. CDR3 DNA: TGCAGTGCTGACAAGACAGGCAACAATCCCTACGAGCAGTACTTC. This translates into CSADKTGNNPYEQYF.

V and J are TRBV27 and TRBJ2-5, with a possible D match to TRBD2 (5 bases). Trimming cost V 0 bases and J 6 bases, with 14 bases left between them. The germline V gene encodes CDR1 MNHEY and CDR2 SMNVEV (reference sequence). This CDR3 has 15 amino acids. Here the CDR3 reads CASSLSEDHTKTQYF. DNA of the CDR3: TGTGCCAGCAGTTTATCGGAGGACCACACAAAGACCCAGTACTTC.

V and J are TRBV5-1 and TRBJ2-1, with TRBD2 matching 9 bases. Germline lookup yields CDR1 SGHRS and CDR2 YFSETQ. V trimming: 4 bases; J trimming: 13 bases; junction bases outside the gene matches: 6. The CDR3 is 12 residues long. CDR3 in amino acids: CASSDPGLAQFF. The CDR3 DNA sequence: TGCGCCAGCAGCGACCCGGGACTAGCACAGTTCTTC.

The V and J genes are TRBV9 and TRBJ2-7; possibly TRBD2 for D (6 bases). The J call may be wrong; the DNA end is better matched by TRBJ2-5. The V gene's germline CDR1 is SGDLS and CDR2 YYNGEE. The CDR3 runs 14 residues. Here the CDR3 DNA reads TGTGCCAGCAGCGGTGTCAGGGAGGTGGAGACCCAGTACTTC. This encodes CASSGVREVETQYF.

This chain links TRBV20-1 with TRBJ2-7, with D uncertain. With 4 bases removed from V and 3 bases from J, the gap between germline ends came to 13 bases. CDR1 and CDR2 (germline): DFQATT, SNEGSKA (reference sequence). This CDR3 has 13 amino acids. The CDR3 sequence: CSAKYPELYEQYF. The CDR3 nucleotides are TGCAGTGCTAAATACCCTGAGCTCTACGAGCAGTACTTC.

The J gene is TRBJ2-2, the V gene TRBV7-6, with D possibly being TRBD1 (6 bases). Trimming took 3 bases from V and 6 from J, leaving 17 bases between them. The CDR3 loop spans 16 amino acids. The germline V gene encodes CDR1 SGHVS and CDR2 FNYEAQ. For the CDR3, the DNA is TGTGCCAGCAGCTTCAACACTCCAGACAGGTCCGGGGAGCTGTTTTTT. It yields the protein CASSFNTPDRSGELFF.

The rearrangement uses TRBV7-9 and TRBJ2-3; tentatively, D is TRBD1 (6 bases). Germline lookup yields CDR1 SEHNR and CDR2 FQNEAQ (reference sequence). The CDR3 is 18 amino acids. Trimming left V 5 bases short and J 4 bases short, with 25 bases between. The CDR3 spells CASSLPGRRTAVADTQYF. CDR3 bases: TGTGCCAGCAGCCTCCCAGGACGGAGGACAGCGGTTGCAGATACGCAGTATTTT.

The V and J genes are TRBV20-1 and TRBJ2-3; D might be TRBD2 (5 bases). The CDR3 contains 14 residues. The V end lost 2 bases, the J end lost 1 base, and 10 bases lay between the germline ends. Germline V gene sequence: CDR1 DFQATT, CDR2 SNEGSKA (reference sequence). CDR3 nucleotides: TGCAGTGCTAGATCCTTGCGGGGCACAGATACGCAGTATTTT. Translated: CSARSLRGTDTQYF.

The CDR3 DNA follows: TGTGCCAGCAGTGGTGTGGGTTTGGAGAGCGCCGGGGAGCTGTTTTTT. It codes for CASSGVGLESAGELFF. The chain uses TRBV6-1 and TRBJ2-2; no reliable D call. This CDR3 spans 16 amino acids. Per germline, CDR1 MNHNS and CDR2 SASEGT. V lost 4 bases, J lost 6 bases, and 18 bases lay in between.

This chain uses TRBV12-3 or TRBV12-4 with TRBJ2-4; D may be TRBD2 (5 bases). This CDR3 has 14 amino acids. V lost 5 bases to trimming and J lost 13 bases, with 21 bases between them. CDR3 bases: TGTGCCAGCAGTAAGGACGGGTCCGTCGGGGAGCAGTACTTC. As protein: CASSKDGSVGEQYF.

The CDR3 DNA sequence: TGTGCCAGCGGTAGCGGGACCTTTAGGCACGAGCAGTACTTC. It codes for CASGSGTFRHEQYF. The chain uses TRBV27 and TRBJ2-7; 8 nucleotides align to TRBD2. Germline CDR1 MNHEY, CDR2 SMNVEV (reference sequence). After removal of 8 bases from V and 5 bases from J, the junction contained 11 bases not matched to a gene. The CDR3 runs 14 residues.

This clonotype was counted between two and nine times. The chain is built from TRBV5-1 and TRBJ1-2; D ambiguous. Germline CDR1 is SGHRS and CDR2 is YFSETQ. V lost 0 bases and J lost 3, with 12 bases in between. The CDR3 runs 15 residues. Here the CDR3 DNA reads TGCGCCAGCAGCTTGGCTCAGGAGGATGACTATGGCTACACCTTC. Translation: CASSLAQEDDYGYTF.

The sample holds a few counts of this clonotype. This chain joins TRBV6-5 and TRBJ2-1, with D uncertain. Germline loops: CDR1 MNHEY, CDR2 SVGAGI. Trimming took off 6 bases at V and 5 bases at J, with 14 bases between the two ends. The CDR3 spans 14 residues. The CDR3, as DNA: TGTGCCAGCAGCCCAAGGTACTACCACAATGAGCAGTTCTTC. This codes for CASSPRYYHNEQFF.

V gene TRBV6-1 combines with J gene TRBJ2-5; 11 nucleotides match TRBD1. V lost 1 base and J lost 3; bases outside the gene matches: 7. Germline V gives CDR1 MNHNS, CDR2 SASEGT. This CDR3 comprises 17 residues. The CDR3 DNA sequence: TGTGCCAGCAGTGAAGAGGGGGACAGGGGGGAGAAAGAGACCCAGTACTTC. Translated, it gives CASSEEGDRGEKETQYF.

V usage is TRBV7-8 and J usage is TRBJ2-5; 7 bases fit TRBD2. Germline V CDR1 and CDR2: SGHVS, FQNEAQ. The length of the CDR3 is 17 residues. Unmatched junction bases numbered 11, after V lost 0 bases and J lost 4 bases. The CDR3 DNA reads as TGTGCCAGCAGCTTAGCTGGGGGGGTCGGTTATCGAGAGACCCAGTACTTC. It encodes CASSLAGGVGYRETQYF.

This sequence joins TRBV10-3 and TRBJ2-1; 9 positions agree with TRBD2. V was clipped by 3 bases and J by 3 bases; unmatched bases: 6. This CDR3 contains 16 residues. Per the germline V gene, CDR1 is ENHRY and CDR2 is SYGVKD. The CDR3 bases are TGTGCCATCAGTGATGTCGCGGGAGGGAGCTACAATGAGCAGTTCTTC. The encoded protein is CAISDVAGGSYNEQFF.

This rearrangement joins TRBV6-2 or TRBV6-3 to TRBJ2-3; a weak D match, TRBD2 (6 bases). Germline V CDR1 and CDR2: MNHEY, SVGEGT. This CDR3 region has 14 residues. V dropped 0 bases and J dropped 6 bases, with 10 bases sitting between them. This chain's CDR3 is CASSYSTRGDTQYF. The CDR3, as DNA: TGTGCCAGCAGTTACTCGACTAGAGGGGATACGCAGTATTTT.

The chain links TRBV15 to TRBJ2-1, with no clear D. The V gene lost 5 bases and the J gene lost 8 bases, with 13 bases spanning the gap. The CDR3 covers 13 residues. Germline assignment: CDR1 LNHNV and CDR2 YYDKDF (reference sequence). The CDR3 DNA reads as TGTGCCACCAGCCACGGTTCAGTCGATGAGCAGTTCTTC. Translating gives CATSHGSVDEQFF.

This chain joins TRBV20-1 and TRBJ2-5; D unclear. Near its end, the DNA agrees better with TRBJ2-7, so the J call may be wrong. This CDR3 has 13 residues. The germline CDR1 and CDR2 sequences are DFQATT and SNEGSKA (reference sequence). CDR3 DNA sequence: TGCAGTGCTAGACACGGCACCAAATACGAGCAGTACTTC. Its translation is CSARHGTKYEQYF.

This clonotype was detected once. CDR3 sequence (DNA): TGCAGTGCCAGCCGGGACAGTCGAGAGACCCAGTACTTC. Translated, it gives CSASRDSRETQYF. V usage is TRBV20-1 and J usage is TRBJ2-5; TRBD1 matches 7 bases. The CDR3 sequence is 13 residues long. The germline gives CDR1 DFQATT, CDR2 SNEGSKA (reference sequence). The V segment lost 6 bases and the J segment 4 bases; nucleotides outside the gene matches: 8.

The V call is TRBV3-1, the J call TRBJ2-7, with D possibly called TRBD1 or TRBD2 (5 bases each). Germline CDR1 and CDR2: LGHDT and YNNKEL (reference sequence). Trimming removed 0 bases from V and 10 bases from J, with 10 bases in between. CDR3 size: 12 residues. CDR3 in DNA: TGTGCCAGCAGCCAAGAATGGGGGTTCCAGTACTTC. Encoded protein: CASSQEWGFQYF.

This clonotype turned up a few times. V and J are TRBV6-2 or TRBV6-3 and TRBJ2-4; possibly TRBD1 for D (5 bases). The J call is in doubt because the DNA end fits TRBJ2-7 better. This CDR3 has 12 amino acids. Germline-derived CDR1 and CDR2 are MNHEY and SVGEGT. The DNA of the CDR3 is TGTGCCAGCAGTTACGGACACTACGAGCAGTACTTC. The encoded protein is CASSYGHYEQYF.

The chain combines TRBV5-1 with TRBJ1-3, with a tentative D call TRBD1 (6 bases). CDR3 length: 16 amino acids. Trimming removed 0 bases from V and 4 bases from J, with 14 bases in between. Germline CDR1 is SGHRS and CDR2 is YFSETQ. The CDR3 loop reads CASSLGLQGWGNTIYF. Here the CDR3 DNA reads TGCGCCAGCAGCTTGGGCCTACAGGGATGGGGAAACACCATATATTTT.

The V gene is TRBV6-2 or TRBV6-3, the J gene TRBJ2-6; 7 bases map to TRBD1. V shed 2 bases, J shed 0 bases, and the junction held 10 bases outside the gene matches. The germline CDR1 and CDR2 sequences are MNHEY and SVGEGT. This CDR3 region has 19 residues. The CDR3 protein is CASSYPTTGSYSGANVLTF. The CDR3 DNA is TGTGCCAGCAGTTACCCAACGACAGGGAGCTACTCTGGGGCCAACGTCCTGACTTTC.

This chain links TRBV28 with TRBJ2-5; 12 nucleotides line up with TRBD2. The CDR3 covers 15 residues. Trimming took 6 bases from V and 4 from J; bases not matched to a gene: 6. Germline V lookup: CDR1 MDHEN, CDR2 SYDVKM. CDR3 sequence: CASSPGLAGLETQYF. DNA for the CDR3: TGTGCCAGCAGCCCCGGACTAGCGGGACTAGAGACCCAGTACTTC.